What follows are 17 T cell receptor beta chains derived from one specimen sequenced in a study of T-cell memory formation after mild COVID-19. TCRdb reanalysed the 5' RACE reads using MiXCR and keeps one entry per CDR3 protein. The sample records approximately 150,000 distinct CDR3 sequences, about 14% being singletons. Sequenced material: PBMCs or a T cell subset sorted from them (not recorded which). These receptors were taken from an adult woman who had mild COVID-19 (a few samples of this study predate the infection). Cell type and time point are not known.

The DNA of the CDR3 is TGTGCCAGCAGTAAGACTAGTTCCCCATCCTACGAGCAGTACTTC. Its translation is CASSKTSSPSYEQYF. The gene calls are TRBV2 and TRBJ2-7; a possible D gene is TRBD2 (6 bases). The CDR3 spans 15 residues. The germline V gene has CDR1 SNHLY and CDR2 FYNNEI. The ends were cut back, 5 bases at V and 1 base at J, with 15 bases in the middle.

This clonotype was seen only a few times. The CDR3 nucleotides are TGTGCCATCAGTGAGATGACAGGGAAGCGTGGGGTCGTCTCCTACGAGCAGTACTTC. It yields the protein CAISEMTGKRGVVSYEQYF. The chain carries TRBV10-3 and TRBJ2-7; 7 nucleotides line up with TRBD1. Per the germline V gene, CDR1 is ENHRY and CDR2 is SYGVKD. V was clipped by 2 bases and J by 0 bases; unmatched bases: 16. CDR3 size: 19 residues.

Ten or more counts support this clonotype. The rearrangement links TRBV20-1 to TRBJ1-5; 7 bases are a match to TRBD1. The CDR3 has 18 residues. V gave up 6 bases and J gave up 0 bases; unmatched junction bases: 17. Germline CDR1 reads DFQATT; CDR2 reads SNEGSKA (reference sequence). The CDR3, as DNA: TGCAGTGCCCAGGTGCCCCGACAGGGATATTATAGCAATCAGCCCCAGCATTTT. Its protein product is CSAQVPRQGYYSNQPQHF.

This clonotype was found a few times. This chain links TRBV20-1 with TRBJ2-1; 7 nucleotides align to TRBD1. The germline V gene has CDR1 DFQATT and CDR2 SNEGSKA (reference sequence). The V segment lost 3 bases and the J segment 2 bases; nucleotides outside the gene matches: 7. The CDR3 has 15 amino acids. CDR3 in amino acids: CSASSSQGAYNEQFF. CDR3 nucleotides: TGCAGTGCTAGTTCGTCGCAGGGGGCCTACAATGAGCAGTTCTTC.

This clonotype occurred a few times. The rearrangement links TRBV15 to TRBJ2-6; weak D call: TRBD1 (5 bases). The CDR3 length is 18 residues. The germline CDR1 and CDR2 sequences are LNHNV and YYDKDF (reference sequence). V lost 1 base to trimming and J lost 4 bases, with 17 bases between them. DNA for the CDR3: TGTGCCACCAGCAGAGCCAGCCTTCAGGGATTAGGGGCCAACGTCCTGACTTTC. This gives the protein CATSRASLQGLGANVLTF.

This CDR3 reads CASSIYDSWSTDTQYF. For the CDR3, the DNA is TGTGCCAGTAGTATCTACGACAGTTGGAGCACAGATACGCAGTATTTT. V gene TRBV19 combines with J gene TRBJ2-3; D might be TRBD1 (5 bases). The length of the CDR3 is 16 residues. Germline V lookup: CDR1 LNHDA, CDR2 SQIVND (reference sequence). The ends were cut back, 3 bases at V and 0 bases at J, with 13 bases in the middle.

V is TRBV24-1 and J is TRBJ1-1; D unresolved. CDR3 length equals 13 residues. Trimming took off 7 bases at V and 0 bases at J, with 8 bases between the two ends. Germline CDR1 and CDR2: KGHDR and SFDVKD. CDR3 coding DNA: TGTGCCACCAGCGACGACCTGAACACTGAAGCTTTCTTT. It encodes CATSDDLNTEAFF.

The gene calls are TRBV2 and TRBJ1-6; TRBD1 might be the D (5 bases). From germline, CDR1 is SNHLY and CDR2 FYNNEI. The CDR3 has 16 amino acids. Between the trimmed V and J ends, which lost 3 bases and 0 bases, there was a span of 9 bases. The CDR3 loop reads CASSDKGSSYNSPLHF. Here the CDR3 DNA reads TGTGCCAGCAGTGACAAGGGGAGCTCCTATAATTCACCCCTCCACTTT.

This clonotype was found a few times. CDR3 bases: TGTGCCAGCAGTTCCGAGACAGTAGCTGAAGCTTTCTTT. Translated, it gives CASSSETVAEAFF. The V call is TRBV12-3 or TRBV12-4, the J call TRBJ1-1; D might be TRBD1 (5 bases). Trimming took off 4 bases at V and 6 bases at J, with 12 bases between the two ends. The CDR3 spans 13 residues.

The rearrangement uses TRBV28 and TRBJ2-2, with a possible D match to TRBD1 (6 bases). Per the germline V gene, CDR1 is MDHEN and CDR2 is SYDVKM. The CDR3 spans 15 residues. The V and J ends lost 7 bases and 0 bases respectively, with 12 bases between them. The CDR3 sequence is CASNNRAANTGELFF. The CDR3 nucleotides are TGTGCCAGCAACAACAGGGCGGCGAACACCGGGGAGCTGTTTTTT.

The table lists this clonotype with a few counts. The rearrangement uses TRBV30 and TRBJ2-2; D uncertain. The CDR3 is 13 residues long. Trimming removed 5 bases from V and 0 bases from J, with 7 bases in between. Germline loops: CDR1 GTSNPN, CDR2 SVGIG (reference sequence). This chain's CDR3 is CAWESANTGELFF. The CDR3 coding sequence is TGTGCCTGGGAGAGCGCGAACACCGGGGAGCTGTTTTTT.

The V call is TRBV2, the J call TRBJ2-1; 8 bases align to TRBD2. The J segment lost 4 bases and the V segment lost 6 bases, leaving 5 bases of the junction unmatched. The CDR3 is 14 amino acids. Germline values: CDR1 SNHLY, CDR2 FYNNEI. CDR3 sequence reads: CASRGRGAYNEQFF. CDR3 DNA: TGTGCCAGCAGGGGGCGGGGGGCATACAATGAGCAGTTCTTC.

This clonotype came up many times. The chain combines TRBV7-2 with TRBJ1-1, with a possible D match to TRBD1 (5 bases). Germline V lookup: CDR1 SGHTA, CDR2 FQGNSA. The V and J ends lost 6 bases and 1 base respectively, with 12 bases between them. The CDR3 has 14 residues. CDR3 bases: TGTGCCAGCAGGGCCGGGACCGGGAACACTGAAGCTTTCTTT. This translates into CASRAGTGNTEAFF.

This clonotype was counted only a few times. The V and J genes are TRBV19 and TRBJ2-3, with D perhaps TRBD2 (6 bases). Germline values: CDR1 LNHDA, CDR2 SQIVND (reference sequence). Trimming took off 0 bases at V and 0 bases at J, with 10 bases between the two ends. The CDR3 extends over 16 amino acids. The CDR3 region has the DNA TGTGCCAGTAGTATAGAGAAGAGCGGGAGCACAGATACGCAGTATTTT. This encodes CASSIEKSGSTDTQYF.

J is TRBJ2-3 and V is TRBV7-9, with 9 bases that match TRBD2. The CDR3 extends over 14 amino acids. The trim removed 5 bases at V and 4 bases at J, leaving 4 bases unmatched. Per germline, CDR1 SEHNR and CDR2 FQNEAQ (reference sequence). The CDR3 DNA reads as TGTGCCAGCAGCCCTAGCGGGATGTCAGATACGCAGTATTTT. As protein: CASSPSGMSDTQYF.

This chain's CDR3 is CASSVDVRGTGDTQYF. In nucleotides, the CDR3 is TGTGCCAGCAGCGTAGATGTGCGTGGGACCGGTGATACGCAGTATTTT. J is TRBJ2-3 and V is TRBV9; D might be TRBD1 or TRBD2, each matching 5 bases. Germline V gene lookup returns CDR1 SGDLS and CDR2 YYNGEE. The CDR3 has 16 amino acids. Trimming pared 0 bases from V and 6 bases from J, leaving 17 bases between.

This clonotype was observed a few times. This sequence joins TRBV5-1 and TRBJ1-1; 12 bases map to TRBD1. With V trimmed by 6 bases and J by 5 bases, 14 bases remained unmatched. From germline, CDR1 is SGHRS and CDR2 YFSETQ. The CDR3 is 17 residues long. CDR3 DNA sequence: TGCGCCAGCACCACCTACGGGACAGGGGGCTCAGGAACTGAAGCTTTCTTT. Protein product: CASTTYGTGGSGTEAFF.